This TCR beta chain is from a study of cytomegalovirus exposure and HLA in healthy donors. Germline-derived CDR1 and CDR2 are GTSNPN and SVGIG (reference sequence). The CDR3 is made up of 14 amino acids. V trimming: 1 base; J trimming: 0 bases; junction bases outside the gene matches: 0. Overall study results and limits: The study listed roughly 150 cytomegalovirus-associated TCR beta chains. The likely origin of a cluster of highly shared sequence variants was a sequencing artifact.

A multiplex PCR was run with 60 Vbeta primers and 13 Jbeta primers. As processed by the authors: An analysis that came later counted 80 million or so unique TCR beta chains, approximately 11 million shared. Profiling relied on immunoSEQ multiplex PCR, and the TCRdb table lists in-frame clones only, not all of them. D and trimming were read from the DNA, whereas the V and J calls and clone size are those reported in that table. This sample has some 110,000 clones, with about 70% found just once. In nominal health when sampled, donors likely had unrecorded immune exposures nonetheless. Remarks on this clone: Antigen: not known.

The specimen was PBMCs. The V call is TRBV30, the J call TRBJ2-3; 8 positions agree with TRBD2. The sequence was obtained from a boy under 18 in good health and CMV-seronegative. The CDR3 nucleotides read TGTGCCTGGAGTGGACTAGCGAGCACAGATACGCAGTATTTT. This sequence encodes CAWSGLASTDTQYF.